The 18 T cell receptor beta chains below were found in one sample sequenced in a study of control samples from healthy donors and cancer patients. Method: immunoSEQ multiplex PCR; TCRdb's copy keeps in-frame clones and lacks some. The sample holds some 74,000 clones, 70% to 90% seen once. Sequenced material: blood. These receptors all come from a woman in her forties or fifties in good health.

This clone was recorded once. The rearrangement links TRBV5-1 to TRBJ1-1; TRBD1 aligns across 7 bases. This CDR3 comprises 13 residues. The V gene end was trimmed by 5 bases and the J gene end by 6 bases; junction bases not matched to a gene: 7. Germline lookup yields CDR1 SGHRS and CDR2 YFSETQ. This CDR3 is CASSLDRVAEAFF. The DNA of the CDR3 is TGCGCCAGCAGTCTCGACAGGGTCGCTGAAGCTTTCTTT.

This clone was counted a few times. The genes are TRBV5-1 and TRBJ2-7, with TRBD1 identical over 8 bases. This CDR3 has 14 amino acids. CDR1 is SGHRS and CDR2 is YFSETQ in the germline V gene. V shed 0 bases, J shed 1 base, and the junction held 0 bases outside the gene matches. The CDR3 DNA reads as TGCGCCAGCAGCTTGGGACAGGGGTCCTACGAGCAGTACTTC. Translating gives CASSLGQGSYEQYF. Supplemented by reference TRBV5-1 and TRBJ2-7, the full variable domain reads KAGVTQTPRYLIKTRGQQVTLSCSPISGHRSVSWYQQTPGQGLQFLFEYFSETQRNKGNFPGRFSGRQFSNSRSEMNVSTLELGDSALYLCASSLGQGSYEQYFGPGTRLTVT.

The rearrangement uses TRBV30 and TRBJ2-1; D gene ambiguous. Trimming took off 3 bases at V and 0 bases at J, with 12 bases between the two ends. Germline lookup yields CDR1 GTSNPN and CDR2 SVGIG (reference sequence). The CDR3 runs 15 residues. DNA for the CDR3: TGTGCCTGGAGGGCGAGGTGGGGCTCCTACAATGAGCAGTTCTTC. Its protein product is CAWRARWGSYNEQFF.

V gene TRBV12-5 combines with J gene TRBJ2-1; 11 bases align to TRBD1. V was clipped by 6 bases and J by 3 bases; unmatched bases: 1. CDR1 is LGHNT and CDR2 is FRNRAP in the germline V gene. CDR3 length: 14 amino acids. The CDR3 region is CASGGTGGYNEQFF. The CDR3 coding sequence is TGTGCTAGTGGGGGGACAGGGGGCTACAATGAGCAGTTCTTC.

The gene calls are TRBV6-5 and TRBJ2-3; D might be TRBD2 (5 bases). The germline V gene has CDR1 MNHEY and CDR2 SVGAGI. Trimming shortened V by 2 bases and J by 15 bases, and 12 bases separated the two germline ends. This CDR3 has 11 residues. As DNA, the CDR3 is TGTGCCAGCAGTTACGCTAGCTTTACATATTTT. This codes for CASSYASFTYF.

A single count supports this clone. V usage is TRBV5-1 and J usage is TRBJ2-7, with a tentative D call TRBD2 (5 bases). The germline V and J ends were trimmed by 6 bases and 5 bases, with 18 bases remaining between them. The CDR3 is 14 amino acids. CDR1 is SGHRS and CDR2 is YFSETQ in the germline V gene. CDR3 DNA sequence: TGCGCCAGCAAAGGAAGCGGCTCACTGAACGAGCAGTACTTC. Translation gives CASKGSGSLNEQYF.

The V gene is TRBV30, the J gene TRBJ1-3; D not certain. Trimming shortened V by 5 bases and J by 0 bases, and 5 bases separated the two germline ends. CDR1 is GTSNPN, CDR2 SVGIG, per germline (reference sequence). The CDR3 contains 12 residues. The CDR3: CAWAYSGNTIYF. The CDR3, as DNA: TGTGCCTGGGCCTACTCTGGAAACACCATATATTTT.

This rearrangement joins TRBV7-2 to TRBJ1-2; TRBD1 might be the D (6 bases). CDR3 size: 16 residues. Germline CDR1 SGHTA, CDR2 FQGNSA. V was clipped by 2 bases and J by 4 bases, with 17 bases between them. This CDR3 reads CASSLRGSGAGYGYTF. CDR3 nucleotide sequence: TGTGCCAGCAGCTTAAGAGGATCAGGGGCGGGCTATGGCTACACCTTC.

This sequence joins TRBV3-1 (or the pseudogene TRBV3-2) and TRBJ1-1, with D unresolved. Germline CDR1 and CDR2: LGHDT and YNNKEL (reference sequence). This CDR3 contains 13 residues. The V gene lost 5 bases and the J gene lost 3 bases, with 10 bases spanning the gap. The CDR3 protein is CASSSGIDTEAFF. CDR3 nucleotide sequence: TGTGCCAGCAGCTCCGGGATCGACACTGAAGCTTTCTTT.

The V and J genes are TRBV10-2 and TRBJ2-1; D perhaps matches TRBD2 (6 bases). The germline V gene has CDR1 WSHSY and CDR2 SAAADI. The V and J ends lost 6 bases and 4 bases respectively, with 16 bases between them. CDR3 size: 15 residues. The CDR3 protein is CASRADYLEYNEQFF. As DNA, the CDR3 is TGCGCCAGCAGGGCGGACTACCTTGAGTACAATGAGCAGTTCTTC.

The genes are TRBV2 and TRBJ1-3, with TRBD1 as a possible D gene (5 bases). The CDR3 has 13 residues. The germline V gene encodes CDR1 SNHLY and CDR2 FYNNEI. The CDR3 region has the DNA TGTGCTGTGGTCAGGGAACCTGGAAACACCATATATTTT. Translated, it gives CAVVREPGNTIYF. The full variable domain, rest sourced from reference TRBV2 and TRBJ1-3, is EPEVTQTPSHQVTQMGQEVILRCVPISNHLYFYWYRQILGQKVEFLVSFYNNEISEKSEIFDDQFSVERPDGSNFTLKIRSTKLEDSAMYFCAVVREPGNTIYFGEGSWLTVV.

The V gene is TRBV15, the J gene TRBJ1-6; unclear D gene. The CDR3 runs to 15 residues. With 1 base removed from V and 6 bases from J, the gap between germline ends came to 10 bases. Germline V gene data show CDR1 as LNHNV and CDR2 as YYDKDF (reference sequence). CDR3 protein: CATSRGTVTNSPLHF. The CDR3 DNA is TGTGCCACCAGCAGAGGGACCGTTACTAATTCACCCCTCCACTTT. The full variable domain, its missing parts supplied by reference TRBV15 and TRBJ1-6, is DAMVIQNPRYQVTQFGKPVTLSCSQTLNHNVMYWYQQKSSQAPKLLFHYYDKDFNNEADTPDNFQSRRPNTSFCFLDIRSPGLGDTAMYLCATSRGTVTNSPLHFGNGTRLTVT.

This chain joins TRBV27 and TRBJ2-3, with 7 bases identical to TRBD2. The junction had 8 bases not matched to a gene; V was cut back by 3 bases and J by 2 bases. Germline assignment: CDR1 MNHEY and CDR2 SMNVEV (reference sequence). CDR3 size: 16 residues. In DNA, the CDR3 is TGTGCCAGCAGTTTGGCGCTCGGGGGGACCACAGATACGCAGTATTTT. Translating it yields CASSLALGGTTDTQYF.

The CDR3 DNA reads TGTGCCAGCAGCCAATCCTCCTGGGGGGATGGCTACACCTTC. This translates into CASSQSSWGDGYTF. This chain uses TRBV14 with TRBJ1-2, with TRBD1 as a possible D gene (5 bases). V was cut by 2 bases and J by 6 bases, with 13 bases left in between. The germline V gene encodes CDR1 SGHDN and CDR2 FVKESK. This CDR3 region has 14 residues. Supplemented by reference TRBV14 and TRBJ1-2, the full variable domain reads EAGVTQFPSHSVIEKGQTVTLRCDPISGHDNLYWYRRVMGKEIKFLLHFVKESKQDESGMPNNRFLAERTGGTYSTLKVQPAELEDSGVYFCASSQSSWGDGYTFGSGTRLTVV.

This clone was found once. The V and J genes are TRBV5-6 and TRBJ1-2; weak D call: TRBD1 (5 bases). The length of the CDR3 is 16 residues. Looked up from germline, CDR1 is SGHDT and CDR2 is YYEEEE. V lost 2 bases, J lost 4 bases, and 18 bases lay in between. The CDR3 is CASSFIFGGVRYGYTF. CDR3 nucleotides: TGTGCCAGCAGCTTTATTTTTGGGGGGGTGCGCTATGGCTACACCTTC.

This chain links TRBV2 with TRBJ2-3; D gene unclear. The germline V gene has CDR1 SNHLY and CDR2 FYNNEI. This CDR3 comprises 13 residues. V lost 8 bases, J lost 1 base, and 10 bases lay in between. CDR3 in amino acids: CASGTLRTDTQYF. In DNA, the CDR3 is TGTGCCAGCGGAACACTTCGCACAGATACGCAGTATTTT. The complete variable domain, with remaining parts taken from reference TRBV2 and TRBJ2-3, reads EPEVTQTPSHQVTQMGQEVILRCVPISNHLYFYWYRQILGQKVEFLVSFYNNEISEKSEIFDDQFSVERPDGSNFTLKIRSTKLEDSAMYFCASGTLRTDTQYFGPGTRLTVL.

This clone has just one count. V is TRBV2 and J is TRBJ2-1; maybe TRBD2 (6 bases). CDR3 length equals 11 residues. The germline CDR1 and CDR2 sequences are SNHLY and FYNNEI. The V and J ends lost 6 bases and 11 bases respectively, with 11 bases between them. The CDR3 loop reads CASRPEGQQFF. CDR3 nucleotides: TGTGCCAGCAGGCCGGAGGGGCAGCAGTTCTTC.

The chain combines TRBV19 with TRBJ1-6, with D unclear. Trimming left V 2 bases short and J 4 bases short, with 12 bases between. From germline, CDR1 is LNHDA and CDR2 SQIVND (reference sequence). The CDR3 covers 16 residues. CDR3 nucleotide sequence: TGTGCCAGTAGTATAAGACACCGCGAGTATAATTCACCCCTCCACTTT. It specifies CASSIRHREYNSPLHF.